This TCR beta chain originates from a study of PD-1 and CTLA-4 blockade in melanoma. CDR3 size: 14 residues. The V gene lost 2 bases and the J gene lost 2 bases, with 9 bases spanning the gap. Germline V gives CDR1 MNHEY, CDR2 SVGAGI. The method was immunoSEQ multiplex PCR; TCRdb's version includes in-frame clones alone and lacks a portion of them. The sample carries about 32,000 clones, approximately 90% recorded once. The sample consisted of CD8+ T cells from peripheral blood, taken from a patient given anti-PD-1 treatment. The chain has TRBV6-5 and TRBJ1-2, with a possible D match to TRBD1 (6 bases). The source is a human donor with melanoma. The CDR3 nucleotides read TGTGCCAGCAGTTACGGGCAGGGGAACTATGGCTACACCTTC. Protein sequence: CASSYGQGNYGYTF.